The 21 T cell receptor beta chains in this list originate from one sample, sequenced in a study of blood T cell repertoires in COVID-19. TCRdb's copy holds only in-frame clones and misses some; the assay was immunoSEQ multiplex PCR. This sample has 250,000 to 300,000 clones; around 89% occur once, and the top ten carry over 3.5%. Sequencing used peripheral blood. The receptors here all came from a woman aged 40 to 49 with acute or convalescent COVID-19.

This chain connects TRBV4-1 to TRBJ1-2, with 7 nucleotides matching TRBD1. Germline V gives CDR1 MGHRA, CDR2 YSYEKL. The CDR3 runs 15 residues. J lost 3 bases, V lost 3 bases, and 7 bases had no gene match. As DNA, the CDR3 is TGCGCCAGCAGCCACGTACAGGGGCCCGACTATGGCTACACCTTC. Residues: CASSHVQGPDYGYTF.

This chain's CDR3 is CASSFEGQAEAFF. CDR3 bases: TGTGCCAGCAGTTTCGAAGGACAGGCTGAAGCTTTCTTT. This chain links TRBV27 with TRBJ1-1, with TRBD1 identical over 7 bases. With V trimmed by 3 bases and J by 6 bases, 4 bases remained unmatched. CDR1 MNHEY and CDR2 SMNVEV come from the germline V gene (reference sequence). The length of the CDR3 is 13 residues.

The rearrangement joins TRBV2 to TRBJ2-1, with D tentatively TRBD1 (5 bases). The CDR3 contains 15 residues. Germline V gene lookup returns CDR1 SNHLY and CDR2 FYNNEI. The V end was cut by 6 bases, the J end by 8 bases, with 20 bases between. This CDR3 reads CASSSQGLHTDEQFF. The CDR3 region has the DNA TGTGCCAGCAGCTCCCAGGGCCTACATACGGATGAGCAGTTCTTC.

The chain uses TRBV19 and TRBJ2-5; D not certain. Trimming removed 5 bases from V and 3 bases from J, with 7 bases in between. The CDR3 runs 12 residues. CDR1 LNHDA and CDR2 SQIVND come from the germline V gene (reference sequence). CDR3 sequence reads: CASSAPEETQYF. The CDR3 DNA follows: TGTGCCAGTAGTGCCCCGGAAGAGACCCAGTACTTC.

The chain links TRBV3-1 (or the pseudogene TRBV3-2) to TRBJ1-2; D perhaps matches TRBD1 (5 bases). Germline-derived CDR1 and CDR2 are LGHDT and YNNKEL (reference sequence). V was pared by 1 base and J by 5 bases, with 14 bases between. CDR3 length: 15 residues. CDR3 loop: CASSQGTRPIYGYTF. Written as DNA, the CDR3 is TGTGCCAGCAGCCAAGGGACACGACCAATTTATGGCTACACCTTC.

The chain combines TRBV29-1 with TRBJ2-5; D is perhaps TRBD1 (5 bases). Germline CDR1 SQVTM, CDR2 ANQGSEA. Trimming took 7 bases from V and 1 from J, leaving 13 bases between them. The CDR3 contains 13 residues. The CDR3 DNA follows: TGCAGCGCAGCAGGGCAGGGCCAAGAGACCCAGTACTTC. Its protein is CSAAGQGQETQYF.

This clone was picked up one time. The V call is TRBV7-9, the J call TRBJ2-5; 9 bases match TRBD1. The CDR3 is 16 amino acids. After removal of 4 bases from V and 0 bases from J, the junction contained 6 bases not matched to a gene. Germline V CDR1 and CDR2: SEHNR, FQNEAQ (reference sequence). The chain's CDR3 is CASSWTGESYQETQYF. The CDR3 nucleotides read TGTGCCAGCAGCTGGACAGGGGAAAGTTACCAAGAGACCCAGTACTTC.

This clone was observed a few times. The V call is TRBV5-4, the J call TRBJ1-2; TRBD1 matches at 10 bases. Trimming removed 4 bases from V and 7 bases from J; junction bases left unmatched: 4. This CDR3 contains 13 residues. The germline V gene has CDR1 SGHNT and CDR2 YYREEE (reference sequence). CDR3 sequence: CASSPTGGLGYTF. The CDR3 nucleotides are TGTGCCAGCAGCCCGACAGGGGGCCTTGGCTACACCTTC.

In nucleotides, the CDR3 is TGCGCCAGCAGCCAACCTCGGACAGGGGGACGTGGCTACACCTTC. This translates into CASSQPRTGGRGYTF. This rearrangement joins TRBV4-1 to TRBJ1-2; 10 bases are shared with TRBD1. Germline lookup yields CDR1 MGHRA and CDR2 YSYEKL. Germline trimming cut 2 bases from V and 7 bases from J; bases unmatched to any gene: 7. The CDR3 runs to 15 residues.

This clone was observed a single time. The chain recombines TRBV5-1 with TRBJ2-2, with TRBD1 as a possible D gene (6 bases). The CDR3 totals 20 residues. Germline loops: CDR1 SGHRS, CDR2 YFSETQ. Deletions cut 3 bases from V and 0 bases from J, with 24 bases between. The CDR3 coding sequence is TGCGCCAGCAGCTCCGAATTGAACAGGGTGGGGTCGGCGAACACCGGGGAGCTGTTTTTT. Residues: CASSSELNRVGSANTGELFF. The entire variable domain, with the rest obtained from reference TRBV5-1 and TRBJ2-2, is as follows: KAGVTQTPRYLIKTRGQQVTLSCSPISGHRSVSWYQQTPGQGLQFLFEYFSETQRNKGNFPGRFSGRQFSNSRSEMNVSTLELGDSALYLCASSSELNRVGSANTGELFFGEGSRLTVL.

This sequence joins TRBV19 and TRBJ2-2; D possibly corresponds to TRBD1 (5 bases). This CDR3 is 14 amino acids long. Per the germline V gene, CDR1 is LNHDA and CDR2 is SQIVND (reference sequence). V gave up 4 bases and J gave up 0 bases, with 6 bases separating them. The CDR3 DNA follows: TGTGCCAGTAGTAAGGGGTCGAACACCGGGGAGCTGTTTTTT. Translated, it gives CASSKGSNTGELFF.

The rearrangement uses TRBV6-5 and TRBJ1-5, with D possibly matching TRBD1 (5 bases). Trimming cost V 7 bases and J 5 bases, with 9 bases left between them. Germline V gene data show CDR1 as MNHEY and CDR2 as SVGAGI. The CDR3 totals 12 residues. DNA for the CDR3: TGTGCCAGCAATCCGGGGGATCAGCCCCAGCATTTT. It specifies CASNPGDQPQHF.

This chain connects TRBV29-1 to TRBJ1-1; 7 nucleotides align to TRBD1. V was pared by 8 bases and J by 1 base, with 4 bases of the junction left unmatched. The CDR3 sequence is 12 residues long. Germline CDR1 SQVTM, CDR2 ANQGSEA. The CDR3 is CSTWTGNTEAFF. Here the CDR3 DNA reads TGCAGCACATGGACAGGGAACACTGAAGCTTTCTTT.

V and J are TRBV24-1 and TRBJ2-1, with TRBD1 as a possible D gene (5 bases). Germline V lookup: CDR1 KGHDR, CDR2 SFDVKD. Trimming cost V 0 bases and J 5 bases, with 7 bases left between them. The CDR3 spans 14 residues. CDR3 in amino acids: CATSDLDSHNEQFF. The CDR3 nucleotides read TGTGCCACCAGTGATTTGGACAGCCACAATGAGCAGTTCTTC.

V and J are TRBV5-1 and TRBJ2-2; a possible D gene is TRBD2 (5 bases). V was pared by 0 bases and J by 2 bases, with 11 bases between. Germline loops: CDR1 SGHRS, CDR2 YFSETQ. This CDR3 contains 16 residues. The CDR3 sequence: CASSLASSRNTGELFF. CDR3 bases: TGCGCCAGCAGCTTGGCTAGCAGTCGCAACACCGGGGAGCTGTTTTTT.

This chain's CDR3 is CASTRRGRGTGELFF. Here the CDR3 DNA reads TGTGCCAGCACTCGACGAGGACGGGGCACCGGGGAGCTGTTTTTT. The V call is TRBV6-5, the J call TRBJ2-2; possibly TRBD2 for D (5 bases). V was shortened by 7 bases and J by 4 bases, with 16 bases between the two germline ends. Germline V gene data show CDR1 as MNHEY and CDR2 as SVGAGI. The CDR3 runs to 15 residues.

V usage is TRBV7-9 and J usage is TRBJ1-2; no firm D call. CDR1 is SEHNR and CDR2 is FQNEAQ in the germline V gene (reference sequence). This CDR3 is 14 amino acids long. V was cut by 5 bases and J by 8 bases, with 18 bases left in between. CDR3 protein: CASSTGLALAGYTF. CDR3 sequence (DNA): TGTGCCAGCAGCACTGGACTGGCCTTGGCGGGCTACACCTTC.

The chain combines TRBV6-1 with TRBJ1-5; D uncertain. V was pared by 2 bases and J by 0 bases, with 8 bases between. The CDR3 has 15 residues. Germline CDR1 and CDR2: MNHNS and SASEGT. The CDR3 is CASSENQFSNQPQHF. The CDR3 coding sequence is TGTGCCAGCAGTGAAAACCAGTTTAGCAATCAGCCCCAGCATTTT.

The chain employs TRBV19 and TRBJ2-2, with TRBD1 matching 9 bases. CDR3 length equals 18 residues. J lost 0 bases, V lost 0 bases, and 5 bases had no gene match. Germline values: CDR1 LNHDA, CDR2 SQIVND (reference sequence). The CDR3 sequence: CASSIDRTGDANTGELFF. CDR3 coding DNA: TGTGCCAGTAGTATAGATCGGACAGGGGACGCGAACACCGGGGAGCTGTTTTTT.

J is TRBJ2-3 and V is TRBV18, with D possibly being TRBD1 (6 bases). Germline V gene sequence: CDR1 KGHSH, CDR2 LQKENI. The CDR3 totals 15 residues. V was cut by 2 bases and J by 0 bases, with 9 bases left in between. CDR3 bases: TGTGCCAGCTCACCAAAGGGGGTTAGCACAGATACGCAGTATTTT. Translating it yields CASSPKGVSTDTQYF.

The chain links TRBV5-5 to TRBJ2-5; the D is unclear. V shed 0 bases and J shed 2 bases, with 5 bases lying between them. The CDR3 loop spans 13 amino acids. Germline V gene sequence: CDR1 SGHKS, CDR2 YYEKEE (reference sequence). The CDR3 protein is CASSLVSQETQYF. The CDR3 DNA is TGTGCCAGCAGCTTGGTATCTCAAGAGACCCAGTACTTC.